This is a list of T cell receptor beta chains from one sample in a study of vaccination effects on CD4 cells after COVID-19. These receptors have no known antigen. The repertoire was sequenced with immunoSEQ multiplex PCR; TCRdb's copy has only in-frame clones and lacks some. Of over 25,000 clones in the sample, 75% to 85% are singletons; the top ten hold approximately 31%. The specimen was CD4+ T cells from PBMCs cultured with SARS-CoV-2 spike peptides, collected before COVID-19 vaccination. All receptors derive from a human donor who received a COVID-19 vaccine. Each CDR3 is given with its conserved first and last residue. D genes are given only for firm matches. Part of the rows lack a size; the others show once, few, many or a class for expanded clones.

clone size | J gene | V gene | D gene | CDR3 DNA | CDR3 protein
. | TRBJ2-5 | TRBV7-4 | TRBD2 | TGTGCCAGCAGCTTAGGGCGCGGGGGGTGCAGGGAGACCCAGTACTTC | CASSLGRGGCRETQYF
. | TRBJ1-2 | TRBV7-3 | TRBD1 | TGTGCCAGCAGCTTAAGACAGGGGGCTGGCTACACCTTC | CASSLRQGAGYTF
. | TRBJ2-7 | TRBV6-6 | TRBD2 | TGTGCCAGCAGTCACCACGGGAGGGGGTATGAGGGACCCTACGAGCAGTACTTC | CASSHHGRGYEGPYEQYF
. | TRBJ1-6 | TRBV4-1 | . | TGCGCCAGCAGCCAAGATAAGTATGGAGGGATCGGCAAAAGAAATTCACCCCTCCACTTT | CASSQDKYGGIGKRNSPLHF
. | TRBJ1-1 | TRBV4-3 | . | TGCGCCAGCAGCCAAGATAGGGCCGCAGGGACTGAAGCTTTCTTT | CASSQDRAAGTEAFF
. | TRBJ2-1 | TRBV27 | . | TGTGCCAGCAGTTTTCCCGGGCACAATGAGCAGTTCTTC | CASSFPGHNEQFF
. | TRBJ2-1 | TRBV27 | TRBD2 | TGTGCCAGCAGACGGACTAGCGGGGGAACGGAGTTCTTC | CASRRTSGGTEFF
few | TRBJ2-2 | TRBV18 | TRBD2 | TGTGCCAGCTCACCACCGGGAGCGGGAGCGGGCGCCGGGGAGCTGTTTTTT | CASSPPGAGAGAGELFF
few | TRBJ2-1 | TRBV7-8 | TRBD2 | TGTGCCAGCAGAACAGCGGGGAGTTTGGGCTACAATGAGCAGTTCTTC | CASRTAGSLGYNEQFF
. | TRBJ2-7 | TRBV29-1 | . | TGCAGCGTCATCGACGGGGCAACCTACGAGCAGTACTTC | CSVIDGATYEQYF
. | TRBJ2-1 | TRBV7-9 | TRBD2 | TGTGCCAGCAGCCGGGGGGGACTAGCGGGTTCCTACAATGAGCAGTTCTTC | CASSRGGLAGSYNEQFF
. | TRBJ2-7 | TRBV27 | TRBD1 | TGTGCCAGCAGTTTACGGGACAGCCAACCCTACGAGCAGTACTTC | CASSLRDSQPYEQYF
. | TRBJ2-1 | TRBV2 | . | TGTGCCAGCAGTGAACTACACAGCTCCTACAATGAGCAGTTCTTC | CASSELHSSYNEQFF
. | TRBJ1-3 | TRBV19 | TRBD1 | TGTGCCAGTAGTATAGGCCACGGACAGGGATGGAACCCCGGAAACACCATATATTTT | CASSIGHGQGWNPGNTIYF
. | TRBJ1-3 | TRBV15 | TRBD1 | TGTGCCACCAGCCGGACAGGTCCTGGGGTACTAAACACCATATATTTT | CATSRTGPGVLNTIYF
once | TRBJ2-7 | TRBV27 | TRBD2 | TGTGCCAGCAGACCCGGACTAGCGGGGTACGAGCAGTACTTC | CASRPGLAGYEQYF
. | TRBJ2-7 | TRBV30 | TRBD1 | TGTGCCTGGAGACCTACAGGGGCCTACGAGCAGTACTTC | CAWRPTGAYEQYF
. | TRBJ2-2 | TRBV10-3 | TRBD2 | TGTGCCATCAGGTCCGGGACTAGCGTGTTACCCGGGGAGCTGTTTTTT | CAIRSGTSVLPGELFF
. | TRBJ2-1 | TRBV7-2 | . | TGTGCCAGCAGCCCCCGGTTTCTAGAGAGTGAGCAGTTCTTC | CASSPRFLESEQFF
. | TRBJ1-5 | TRBV15 | TRBD1 | TGTGCCACCAGCAGAGATCACAGGGGCAACAATCAGCCCCAGCATTTT | CATSRDHRGNNQPQHF
. | TRBJ2-7 | TRBV3-1/TRBV3-2 | . | TGTGCCAGCAGCCAAGCCTACGAGCAGTACTTC | CASSQAYEQYF
. | TRBJ1-6 | TRBV7-8 | TRBD1 | TGTGCCAGCAGGCCGGACAGGGCGGTTTCACCCCTCCACTTT | CASRPDRAVSPLHF
. | TRBJ1-1 | TRBV6-2/TRBV6-3 | . | TGTGCCAGCAGTGCCTGGTTGGGGTTGAACACTGAAGCTTTCTTT | CASSAWLGLNTEAFF
few | TRBJ2-5 | TRBV5-1 | . | TGCGCCAGCAGCCCCATACGAGTTCAAGAGACCCAGTACTTC | CASSPIRVQETQYF
. | TRBJ2-1 | TRBV18 | TRBD1 | TGTGCCAGCTCACCTGGGGACAGGGATGTCAATGAGCAGTTCTTC | CASSPGDRDVNEQFF
. | TRBJ2-7 | TRBV4-1 | . | TGCGCCAGCAGCCAAGCGCCTGGGGAGTACGAGCAGTACTTC | CASSQAPGEYEQYF
. | TRBJ1-5 | TRBV27 | TRBD1 | TGTGCCAGCAGTCCAAAGCGGACAGGGGTTGGCAATCAGCCCCAGCATTTT | CASSPKRTGVGNQPQHF
. | TRBJ2-7 | TRBV20-1 | . | TGCAGTGCTAGTCAGCTAGCGACTCCTTACGAGCAGTACTTC | CSASQLATPYEQYF
. | TRBJ2-3 | TRBV2 | . | TGTGCCAGCAAAGGGTTGTACACAGATACGCAGTATTTT | CASKGLYTDTQYF
. | TRBJ2-1 | TRBV9 | . | TGTGCCAGCAGCCGAGGTCCTTCCAGCTCCTACAATGAGCAGTTCTTC | CASSRGPSSSYNEQFF
once | TRBJ1-6 | TRBV3-1/TRBV3-2 | . | TGTGCCACCTTGAAAGAAGGGGCACCCTCCTATAATTCACCCCTCCACTTT | CATLKEGAPSYNSPLHF
. | TRBJ1-4 | TRBV18 | . | TGTGCCAGCTCACCCCGGGGGACGGATGAAAAACTGTTTTTT | CASSPRGTDEKLFF
. | TRBJ1-4 | TRBV4-3 | . | TGCGCCAGCAGCCAAGTTGGAGGCAGGGTCGGTGAAAAACTGTTTTTT | CASSQVGGRVGEKLFF
. | TRBJ2-7 | TRBV3-1/TRBV3-2 | TRBD2 | TGTGCCAGCAGCCATATCGGACTAGCGGGAGGCATTCGAACCTACGAGCAGTACTTC | CASSHIGLAGGIRTYEQYF
few | TRBJ1-5 | TRBV4-2 | . | TGTGCCAGCAGCCAAGAGCGGGATCAGCCCCAGCATTTT | CASSQERDQPQHF
. | TRBJ1-1 | TRBV13 | . | TGTGCCAGCAGCTTAGGTCTTAGGGGGAACACTGAAGCTTTCTTT | CASSLGLRGNTEAFF
. | TRBJ2-7 | TRBV30 | . | TGTGCCTGGAGTGTACTCAAGGGCTACGAGCAGTACTTC | CAWSVLKGYEQYF
. | TRBJ1-2 | TRBV19 | . | TGTGCCAGTAGGCAATCGGGGATAGGAGGGCTTGGCTACACCTTC | CASRQSGIGGLGYTF
. | TRBJ1-5 | TRBV9 | . | TGTGCCAGCAGCCCCCTTGCGGGATTCGGTCAGCCCCAGCATTTT | CASSPLAGFGQPQHF
. | TRBJ2-3 | TRBV7-3 | TRBD2 | TGTGCCAGCAGCTCCTCGGGACTAGCGGGGGGAGATACGCAGTATTTT | CASSSSGLAGGDTQYF
. | TRBJ2-7 | TRBV27 | . | TGTGCCAGCAGTTTAATGACTTCCGGGAGATCCTACGAGCAGTACTTC | CASSLMTSGRSYEQYF
. | TRBJ2-7 | TRBV7-2 | . | TGTGCCAGCAGCCAGTGGGGGTACGAGCAGTACTTC | CASSQWGYEQYF
. | TRBJ1-6 | TRBV6-5 | . | TGTGCCAGCAAAACCCGGGACTTAGCCCTCCACTTT | CASKTRDLALHF
. | TRBJ2-5 | TRBV9 | TRBD1 | TGTGCCAGCAGCGTAGGGACAGGGGGCATCGAGACCCAGTACTTC | CASSVGTGGIETQYF
. | TRBJ1-4 | TRBV18 | TRBD1 | TGTGCCAGCTCACCGGTAGGACAGGAGGAGGCAAAACTGTTTTTT | CASSPVGQEEAKLFF
. | TRBJ2-2 | TRBV30 | . | TGTGCCTGGAACAGGGGGGCCAGCGGGAGTGCGGGGGAGCTGTTTTTT | CAWNRGASGSAGELFF
. | TRBJ2-3 | TRBV5-8 | . | TGTGCCAGCAGCTTGAGGGCCTTGACGGGGGGCCTACATTCCACAGATACGCAGTATTTT | CASSLRALTGGLHSTDTQYF